This T cell receptor (beta chain) was retrieved from a study of cytomegalovirus exposure and HLA in healthy donors. Study-level results: Subsequent analysis found a tendency for first-cohort TCR clusters to co-occur within the approximately 130 validation repertoires. Some TCR beta chains (roughly 150 of them) were listed as cytomegalovirus-associated. A few CMV-associated chains proved CMV antigen-specific in vitro.

This clone came up a few times. The antigen remains unidentified. The CDR3 consists of 16 residues. V shed 0 bases, J shed 3 bases, and the junction held 3 bases outside the gene matches. Germline V gives CDR1 LGHNA, CDR2 YNFKEQ. Profiled with immunoSEQ multiplex PCR; TCRdb holds only in-frame clones, not every one. The table shows roughly 52,000 clones, with approximately 92% occurring only once. The sequence was obtained from a man between 18 and 35 years old in good health and CMV-seronegative. Sample: PBMCs. The rearrangement joins TRBV4-2 to TRBJ1-5, with 9 bases fitting TRBD1. CDR3 region: CASSQEDRGANQPQHF. CDR3 DNA: TGTGCCAGCAGCCAAGAGGACAGGGGCGCCAATCAGCCCCAGCATTTT.